This TCR beta chain was captured by sequencing in a study of lymphopenia after photon versus proton radiotherapy. In the case of this clone: The antigen remains undetermined.

Germline values: CDR1 MNHEY, CDR2 SVGAGI. The trim removed 5 bases at V and 6 bases at J, leaving 7 bases unmatched. This CDR3 has 14 residues. Generated by immunoSEQ multiplex PCR, the TCRdb table keeps only in-frame clones and is missing some. The table records approximately 66,000 clones, around 85% of them present only once. Study-wide findings and caveats: Oligoclonal CD8+ Temra expansion after nadir drove photon patients' diversity drop.

The receptor comes from a man aged 35-49 years with gastric cancer. This rearrangement joins TRBV6-5 to TRBJ2-1; 7 bases agree with TRBD1. The sequenced sample was peripheral blood, obtained from a patient treated with photon-based radiotherapy. In DNA form, the CDR3 reads TGTGCCAGCAGTCGGAGACAGGGACCCAATGAGCAGTTCTTC. Its translation: CASSRRQGPNEQFF.